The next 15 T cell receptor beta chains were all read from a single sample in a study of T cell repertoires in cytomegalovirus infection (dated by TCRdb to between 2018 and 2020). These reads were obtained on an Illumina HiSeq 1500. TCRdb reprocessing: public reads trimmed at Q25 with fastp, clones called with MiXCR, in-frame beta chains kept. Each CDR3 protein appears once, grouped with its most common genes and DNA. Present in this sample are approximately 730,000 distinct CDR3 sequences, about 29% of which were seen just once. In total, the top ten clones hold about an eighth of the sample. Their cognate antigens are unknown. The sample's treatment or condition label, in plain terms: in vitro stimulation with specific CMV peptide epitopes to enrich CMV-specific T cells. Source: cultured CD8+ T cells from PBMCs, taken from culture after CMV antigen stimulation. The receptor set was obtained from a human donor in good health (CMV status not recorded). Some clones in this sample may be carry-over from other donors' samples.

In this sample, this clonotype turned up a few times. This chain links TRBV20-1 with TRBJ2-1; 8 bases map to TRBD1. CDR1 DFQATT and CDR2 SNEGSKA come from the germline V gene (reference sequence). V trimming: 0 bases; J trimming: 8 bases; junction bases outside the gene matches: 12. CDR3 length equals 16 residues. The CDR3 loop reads CSARDQGRGRGDEQFF. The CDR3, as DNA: TGCAGTGCTAGAGATCAGGGCAGGGGGCGCGGGGATGAGCAGTTCTTC.

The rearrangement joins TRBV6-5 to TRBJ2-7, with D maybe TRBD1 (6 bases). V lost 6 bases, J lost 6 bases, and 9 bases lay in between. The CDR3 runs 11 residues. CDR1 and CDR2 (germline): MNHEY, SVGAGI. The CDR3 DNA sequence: TGTGCCAGCAGAACAGGGTTCGAGCAGTACTTC. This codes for CASRTGFEQYF.

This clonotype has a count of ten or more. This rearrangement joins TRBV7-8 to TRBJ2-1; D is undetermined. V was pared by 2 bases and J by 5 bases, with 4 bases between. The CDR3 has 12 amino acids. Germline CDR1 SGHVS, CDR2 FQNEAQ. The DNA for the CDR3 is TGTGCCAGCAGCTTACAGGACAATGAGCAGTTCTTC. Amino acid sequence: CASSLQDNEQFF.

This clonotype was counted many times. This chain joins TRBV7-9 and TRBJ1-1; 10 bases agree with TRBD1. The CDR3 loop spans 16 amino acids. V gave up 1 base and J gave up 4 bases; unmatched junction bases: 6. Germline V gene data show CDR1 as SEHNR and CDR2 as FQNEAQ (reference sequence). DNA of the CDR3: TGTGCCAGCAGCTTAGTCGGGACAGGGGATGGCACTGAAGCTTTCTTT. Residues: CASSLVGTGDGTEAFF.

CDR3 nucleotides: TGTGCCAGCAGCTCGAACCGGGACAGGGGGCTATACGAGCAGTACTTC. This sequence encodes CASSSNRDRGLYEQYF. This chain uses TRBV9 with TRBJ2-7; TRBD1 matches 12 bases. V shed 4 bases, J shed 4 bases, and the junction held 9 bases outside the gene matches. The CDR3 sequence is 16 residues long. CDR1 is SGDLS, CDR2 YYNGEE, per germline.

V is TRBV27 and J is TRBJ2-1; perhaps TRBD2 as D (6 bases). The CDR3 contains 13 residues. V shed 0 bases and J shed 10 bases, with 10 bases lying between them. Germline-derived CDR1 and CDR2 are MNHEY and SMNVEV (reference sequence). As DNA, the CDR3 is TGTGCCAGCAGTTTATCGATGAGCGGGGAGCAGTTCTTC. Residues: CASSLSMSGEQFF.

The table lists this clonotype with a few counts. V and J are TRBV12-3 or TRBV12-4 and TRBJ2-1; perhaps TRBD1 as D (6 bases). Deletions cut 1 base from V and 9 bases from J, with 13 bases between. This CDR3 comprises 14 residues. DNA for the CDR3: TGTGCCAGCAGTTTAGGTGGGGGCCTACGTGAGCAGTTCTTC. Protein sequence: CASSLGGGLREQFF.

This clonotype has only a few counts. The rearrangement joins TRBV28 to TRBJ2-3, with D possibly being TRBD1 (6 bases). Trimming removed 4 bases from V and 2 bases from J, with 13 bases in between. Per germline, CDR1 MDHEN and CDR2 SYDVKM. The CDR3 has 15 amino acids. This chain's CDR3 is CASSYSQGNTDTQYF. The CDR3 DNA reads TGTGCCAGCAGTTACTCACAGGGTAACACAGATACGCAGTATTTT. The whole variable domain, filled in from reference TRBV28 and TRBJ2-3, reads DVKVTQSSRYLVKRTGEKVFLECVQDMDHENMFWYRQDPGLGLRLIYFSYDVKMKEKGDIPEGYSVSREKKERFSLILESASTNQTSMYLCASSYSQGNTDTQYFGPGTRLTVL.

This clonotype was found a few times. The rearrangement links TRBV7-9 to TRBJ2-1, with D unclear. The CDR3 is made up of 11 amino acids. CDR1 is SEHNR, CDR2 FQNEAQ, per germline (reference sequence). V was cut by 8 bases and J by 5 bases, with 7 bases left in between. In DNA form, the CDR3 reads TGTGCCAGCGCCAGGAACAATGAGCAGTTCTTC. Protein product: CASARNNEQFF. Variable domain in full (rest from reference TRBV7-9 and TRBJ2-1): DTGVSQNPRHKITKRGQNVTFRCDPISEHNRLYWYRQTLGQGPEFLTYFQNEAQLEKSRLLSDRFSAERPKGSFSTLEIQRTEQGDSAMYLCASARNNEQFFGPGTRLTVL.

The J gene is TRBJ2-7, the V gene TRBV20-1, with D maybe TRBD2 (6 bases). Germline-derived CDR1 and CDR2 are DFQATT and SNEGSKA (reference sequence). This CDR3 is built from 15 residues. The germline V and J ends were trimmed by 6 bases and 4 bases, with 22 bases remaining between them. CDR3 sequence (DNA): TGCAGTGCCATAAAACCGGGAGTGATAGGGTACGAGCAGTACTTC. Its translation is CSAIKPGVIGYEQYF.

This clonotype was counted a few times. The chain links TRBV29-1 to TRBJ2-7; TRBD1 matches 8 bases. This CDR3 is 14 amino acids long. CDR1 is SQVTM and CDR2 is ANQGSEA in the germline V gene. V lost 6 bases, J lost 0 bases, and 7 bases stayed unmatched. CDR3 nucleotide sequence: TGCAGCGTCCAAGACAGGGGACTCTCCTACGAGCAGTACTTC. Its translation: CSVQDRGLSYEQYF.

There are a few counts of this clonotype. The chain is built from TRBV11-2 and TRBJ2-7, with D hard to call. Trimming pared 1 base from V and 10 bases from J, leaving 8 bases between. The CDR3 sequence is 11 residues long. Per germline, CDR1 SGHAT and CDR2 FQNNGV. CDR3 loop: CASSLVTDQYV. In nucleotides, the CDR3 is TGTGCCAGCAGCTTAGTTACAGATCAGTACGTC.

As DNA, the CDR3 is TGTGCCATTCTCGAGAGCGATCCCGGCACAGATACGCAGTATTTT. Translated, it gives CAILESDPGTDTQYF. The V and J genes are TRBV10-3 and TRBJ2-3; D not resolved. Trimming cost V 9 bases and J 1 base, with 17 bases left between them. CDR3 size: 15 residues. CDR1 is ENHRY, CDR2 SYGVKD, per germline.

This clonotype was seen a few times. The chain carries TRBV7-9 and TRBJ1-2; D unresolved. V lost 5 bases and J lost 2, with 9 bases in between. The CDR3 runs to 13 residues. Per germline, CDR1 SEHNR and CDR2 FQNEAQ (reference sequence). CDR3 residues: CASSQHGNYGYTF. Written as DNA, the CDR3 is TGTGCCAGCAGCCAACATGGCAACTATGGCTACACCTTC.

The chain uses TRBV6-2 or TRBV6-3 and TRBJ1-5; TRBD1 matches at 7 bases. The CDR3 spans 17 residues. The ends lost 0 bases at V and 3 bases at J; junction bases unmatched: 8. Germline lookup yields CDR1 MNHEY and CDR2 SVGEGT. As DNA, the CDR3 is TGTGCCAGCAGTTACTCGACGGGGGAGGGGGCCAATCAGCCCCAGCATTTT. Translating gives CASSYSTGEGANQPQHF.